This record looks at one T cell receptor beta chain sequence and its context. Antigen unknown. The entry originates in a study of cytomegalovirus exposure and HLA in healthy donors. The primer mix had 60 Vbeta and 13 Jbeta primers. TCRdb's copy holds only in-frame clones and misses some; the assay was immunoSEQ multiplex PCR. The table records about 250,000 clones, about 90% of them present only once. General study points: When analyzed later, a missense DCLRE1C variant was found to be linked to TCR beta V- and J-gene trimming.

Germline V gene sequence: CDR1 SGHRS, CDR2 YFSETQ. There are 19 residues in the CDR3. Unmatched junction bases numbered 14, after V lost 4 bases and J lost 0 bases. The chain has TRBV5-1 and TRBJ2-1; 9 bases fit TRBD2. Sequencing was performed on PBMCs. The clonotype originates from a girl aged 2 to 9 in good health and CMV-seronegative. The CDR3 loop reads CASSLGSGRLPSSYNEQFF. CDR3 bases: TGCGCCAGCAGCCTGGGCAGCGGGAGGCTTCCCAGCTCCTACAATGAGCAGTTCTTC.